Below, 18 T cell receptor beta chains from the same sample are listed, as sequenced in a study of shared clonotypes between healthy human individuals. The protocol was immunoSEQ multiplex PCR, while the TCRdb copy is restricted to in-frame clones and leaves out a portion. The table lists about 1.1 million clones, about 80% of them singletons. Sequencing was performed on memory CD4+ T cells from PBMCs. Indicated subset: CD45RA-negative fraction. These receptors came from a man younger than 35 in good health. Some clones in this sample may be carry-over from other donors' samples.

The gene calls are TRBV5-1 and TRBJ1-2; 7 bases agree with TRBD1. The CDR3 consists of 15 residues. J lost 2 bases, V lost 0 bases, and 4 bases had no gene match. The germline V gene has CDR1 SGHRS and CDR2 YFSETQ. The CDR3 region has the DNA TGCGCCAGCAGCTTGGCCGGGACAGACAACTATGGCTACACCTTC. Residues: CASSLAGTDNYGYTF.

This chain connects TRBV7-2 to TRBJ1-5; weak D call: TRBD1 (5 bases). V lost 1 base to trimming and J lost 1 base, with 14 bases between them. This CDR3 has 17 residues. The V gene's germline CDR1 is SGHTA and CDR2 FQGNSA. The CDR3 DNA reads as TGTGCCAGCAGCTTAGGATTTCGACAGATGAGCAATCAGCCCCAGCATTTT. Its protein is CASSLGFRQMSNQPQHF. The variable domain in full, with the rest retrieved from reference TRBV7-2 and TRBJ1-5, is GAGVSQSPSNKVTEKGKDVELRCDPISGHTALYWYRQSLGQGLEFLIYFQGNSAPDKSGLPSDRFSAERTGGSVSTLTIQRTQQEDSAVYLCASSLGFRQMSNQPQHFGDGTRLSIL.

This clone was seen only once. V usage is TRBV12-2 and J usage is TRBJ2-2; the table's D call of TRBD1 was not tested on the DNA. TRBV12-2 is designated a pseudogene. The CDR3 runs 18 residues. The CDR3 sequence is CASRLPEQENSNTGELFF. The DNA for the CDR3 is TGTGCAAGTCGCTTACCGGAACAGGAAAACTCGAACACCGGGGAGCTGTTTTTT.

Notes on this clone: The identical CDR3 is also encoded by other nucleotide sequences in the sample. The chain carries TRBV18 and TRBJ1-1; D is unclear. Trimming removed 1 base from V and 1 base from J, with 13 bases in between. Germline V CDR1 and CDR2: KGHSH, LQKENI. This CDR3 spans 16 amino acids. The CDR3 bases are TGTGCCAGCTCACCACGGGGAGCCGGAACGAACACTGAAGCTTTCTTT. Translation gives CASSPRGAGTNTEAFF.

The V call is TRBV6-1, the J call TRBJ2-7; D remains unclear. In germline, CDR1 is MNHNS, CDR2 SASEGT. The CDR3 has 14 residues. V lost 4 bases and J lost 2, with 12 bases in between. CDR3: CASSVRTATYEQYF. The CDR3 DNA follows: TGTGCCAGCAGTGTAAGGACGGCAACCTACGAGCAGTACTTC.

The gene calls are TRBV5-1 and TRBJ2-5, with D hard to call. Trimming cost V 3 bases and J 0 bases, with 9 bases left between them. The CDR3 totals 14 residues. Germline CDR1 is SGHRS and CDR2 is YFSETQ. CDR3 bases: TGCGCCAGCAGCTCCGGCCGAGACCAAGAGACCCAGTACTTC. Its protein is CASSSGRDQETQYF. Full variable domain (rest looked up from reference TRBV5-1 and TRBJ2-5): KAGVTQTPRYLIKTRGQQVTLSCSPISGHRSVSWYQQTPGQGLQFLFEYFSETQRNKGNFPGRFSGRQFSNSRSEMNVSTLELGDSALYLCASSSGRDQETQYFGPGTRLLVL.

Ten or more counts support this clone. In nucleotides, the CDR3 is TGTGCCAGCAGCCCCAGGCTAGCGGGAGGGCCGGGCGAGCAGTACTTC. This translates into CASSPRLAGGPGEQYF. This sequence joins TRBV7-6 and TRBJ2-7, with 12 bases aligning to TRBD2. J lost 6 bases, V lost 5 bases, and 11 bases had no gene match. Germline V gene lookup returns CDR1 SGHVS and CDR2 FNYEAQ. The CDR3 spans 16 residues.

V usage is TRBV25-1 and J usage is TRBJ1-2, with 12 bases matching TRBD1. With 2 bases clipped from V and 3 bases from J, the junction kept 4 bases outside the gene matches. The CDR3 spans 16 residues. Per the germline V gene, CDR1 is MGHDK and CDR2 is SYGVNS. This CDR3 is CASSEPGTGGDYGYTF. The CDR3 DNA sequence: TGTGCCAGCAGTGAACCGGGGACAGGGGGCGACTATGGCTACACCTTC.

The chain's CDR3 is CASSTGVAGRGNVLTF. The CDR3 DNA is TGCGCCAGCAGCACCGGGGTAGCGGGACGGGGGAACGTCCTGACTTTC. The rearrangement links TRBV5-1 to TRBJ2-6; 8 bases map to TRBD2. J was trimmed by 10 bases and V by 4 bases; bases with no gene match: 13. This CDR3 region has 16 residues. Germline-derived CDR1 and CDR2 are SGHRS and YFSETQ.

The chain has TRBV5-1 and TRBJ1-5; a possible D gene is TRBD1 (5 bases). V gave up 0 bases and J gave up 7 bases, with 11 bases separating them. There are 14 residues in the CDR3. The germline V gene has CDR1 SGHRS and CDR2 YFSETQ. Here the CDR3 reads CASSLAGGAQPQHF. In DNA, the CDR3 is TGCGCCAGCAGCTTGGCCGGAGGGGCGCAGCCCCAGCATTTT.

The chain recombines TRBV11-2 with TRBJ1-1, with D unclear. The V gene's germline CDR1 is SGHAT and CDR2 FQNNGV. CDR3 length equals 13 residues. Trimming took 5 bases from V and 4 from J, leaving 11 bases between them. The CDR3 loop reads CASSPSVGTEAFF. The CDR3 nucleotides are TGTGCCAGCAGCCCGTCAGTCGGCACTGAAGCTTTCTTT.

This clone was picked up a small number of times. The chain combines TRBV18 with TRBJ2-1, with 12 bases matching TRBD2. The V gene end was trimmed by 1 base and the J gene end by 4 bases; junction bases not matched to a gene: 5. Germline lookup yields CDR1 KGHSH and CDR2 LQKENI. CDR3 length: 17 amino acids. DNA of the CDR3: TGTGCCAGCTCACCACGGGCTAGCGGGAGGGGGTACAATGAGCAGTTCTTC. As protein: CASSPRASGRGYNEQFF.

This chain links TRBV5-1 with TRBJ2-1, with 10 bases aligning to TRBD2. V lost 4 bases and J lost 4; bases outside the gene matches: 5. Per germline, CDR1 SGHRS and CDR2 YFSETQ. This CDR3 comprises 15 residues. The CDR3 DNA sequence: TGCGCCAGCAGCCTGGATAGCGGGAGGTACAATGAGCAGTTCTTC. Amino acids: CASSLDSGRYNEQFF.

This clone was seen many times. This chain uses TRBV11-2 with TRBJ2-1; TRBD2 matches at 12 bases. Trimming took 5 bases from V and 6 from J; bases not matched to a gene: 8. The CDR3 sequence is 16 residues long. Germline CDR1 reads SGHAT; CDR2 reads FQNNGV. The CDR3 nucleotides are TGTGCCAGCAGCCCCCGACTAGCGGGAGTGTTCAATGAGCAGTTCTTC. Amino acid sequence: CASSPRLAGVFNEQFF.

In this sample, this clone turned up once. The chain links TRBV5-3 to TRBJ1-5; D remains ambiguous. TRBV5-3 is marked as an open reading frame, function uncertain. The CDR3 spans 15 residues. Trimming removed 3 bases at V and 3 bases at J, with 13 bases between. This chain's CDR3 is CARSCTTNLNQPQHF. Written as DNA, the CDR3 is TGTGCCAGAAGCTGCACGACAAACCTCAATCAGCCCCAGCATTTT.

This clone has a handful of counts. The CDR3 sequence is CASSGSGSAEIGELFF. In DNA form, the CDR3 reads TGTGCCAGCAGTGGAAGCGGGAGCGCGGAAATCGGGGAGCTGTTTTTT. This sequence joins TRBV25-1 and TRBJ2-2; 8 nucleotides match TRBD2. CDR1 and CDR2 (germline): MGHDK, SYGVNS. This CDR3 has 16 amino acids. The V segment lost 4 bases and the J segment 7 bases; nucleotides outside the gene matches: 11.

The rearrangement joins TRBV12-5 to TRBJ1-5; 10 bases map to TRBD1. Looked up from germline, CDR1 is LGHNT and CDR2 is FRNRAP. This CDR3 has 20 amino acids. With 3 bases clipped from V and 4 bases from J, the junction kept 18 bases outside the gene matches. The CDR3 nucleotides are TGTGCTAGTGGTTTAAGCCGTAAGCTACTCCGGGACAGGGGAAATCAGCCCCAGCATTTT. Translated, it gives CASGLSRKLLRDRGNQPQHF. Drawing the rest from reference TRBV12-5 and TRBJ1-5, the complete variable domain is DARVTQTPRHKVTEMGQEVTMRCQPILGHNTVFWYRQTMMQGLELLAYFRNRAPLDDSGMPKDRFSAEMPDATLATLKIQPSEPRDSAVYFCASGLSRKLLRDRGNQPQHFGDGTRLSIL.

This chain connects TRBV27 to TRBJ1-1; D is undetermined. Germline V gene lookup returns CDR1 MNHEY and CDR2 SMNVEV (reference sequence). The CDR3 spans 12 residues. V was pared by 5 bases and J by 5 bases, with 9 bases between. CDR3 nucleotide sequence: TGTGCCAGCAGTCACCCGGGGACTGAAGCTTTCTTT. It is translated as CASSHPGTEAFF.